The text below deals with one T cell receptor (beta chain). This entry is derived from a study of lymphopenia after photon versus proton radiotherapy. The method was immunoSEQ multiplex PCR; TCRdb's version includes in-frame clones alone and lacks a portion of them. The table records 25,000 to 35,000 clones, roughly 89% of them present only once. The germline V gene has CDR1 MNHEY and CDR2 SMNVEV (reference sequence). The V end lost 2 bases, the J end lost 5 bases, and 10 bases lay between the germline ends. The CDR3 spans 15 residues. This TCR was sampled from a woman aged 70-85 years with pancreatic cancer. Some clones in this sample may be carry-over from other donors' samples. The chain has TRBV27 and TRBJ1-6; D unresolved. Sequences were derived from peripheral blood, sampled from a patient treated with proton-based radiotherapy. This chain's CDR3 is CASSLQLQNNSPLHF. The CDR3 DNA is TGTGCCAGCAGTTTACAACTGCAAAATAATTCACCCCTCCACTTT.